The subject of this entry is one TCR beta chain. What it binds is not known. This sample is drawn from a study of Graves' ophthalmopathy and Graves' hyperthyroidism. Overall study findings and caveats: Cross-validated, the 13-signature model showed 87.88%/81.08% sensitivity/specificity, and 80%/75% in the test set. The model predicted ophthalmopathy progression with more than 70% sensitivity and approximately 72% specificity.

Amplification of the TCR beta CDR3 regions used RNA transcripts (as template). HTBI-primed first-round RT-PCR preceded second-round multiplex PCR. TCRdb used MiXCR to reprocess the multiplex PCR reads, holding one entry per CDR3 protein. The table records about 1.1 million distinct CDR3 sequences, about 38% of them present only once. Newly diagnosed, the hyperthyroidism patients had under 2 months' duration and were aged 18 to 65. Pregnant or lactating patients and those with other autoimmune diseases or uncontrolled infections were excluded. The CDR3 has 14 amino acids. The junction had 11 bases not matched to a gene; V was cut back by 8 bases and J by 5 bases. Germline V CDR1 and CDR2: MNHEY, SVGEGT.

Specimen: peripheral blood or thyroid tissue (not recorded which). This sequence was found in an adult man with Graves' hyperthyroidism. J is TRBJ2-5 and V is TRBV6-2 or TRBV6-3; 7 bases match TRBD1. CDR3 DNA sequence: TGTGCCAGCTTCGACTGGGGACAGTTGGAGACCCAGTACTTC. Protein product: CASFDWGQLETQYF.